This T cell receptor beta chain was identified during a study of blood T cell repertoires in COVID-19. For the study at large: There were acute and convalescent COVID-19 samples, and they came from the United States, Italy and Spain. The analysed material was cDNA or gDNA that came from T cells, B-cell-depleted T cells, or PBMCs.

The germline V gene encodes CDR1 MDHEN and CDR2 SYDVKM. The CDR3 has 14 residues. Trimming cost V 4 bases and J 4 bases, with 13 bases left between them. How the authors handled the data: From reference gene primer amplification, estimates of nucleated cell counts were derived. This table comes from immunoSEQ multiplex PCR, and its TCRdb copy is limited to in-frame clones, with some not included. V, J and clone size are taken as reported in that table, and D and trimming were inferred from the DNA itself. The data hold about 360,000 clones, with more than 65% observed a single time. The sequenced sample was peripheral blood. The V call is TRBV28, the J call TRBJ1-2; D gene ambiguous. The receptor comes from a human donor with acute or convalescent COVID-19. The donor label of this sample is uncertain. CDR3 coding DNA: TGTGCCAGCAGTTCGGAGGGAATTACCTATGGCTACACCTTC. Its translation: CASSSEGITYGYTF.